The 22 T cell receptor beta chains given below trace back to one sample, sequenced in a study of CD8 T cells in Susac syndrome (dated 2019 in TCRdb). Library construction relied on the immunoSEQ multiplex PCR assay. RNA was extracted using the RNeasy kit, and about 0.45 to 1 ug of the RNA was reverse transcribed with random hexamers. TCRdb itself trimmed the public reads at Q25 with fastp, ran MiXCR and retained productive beta chains. Under each unique CDR3 protein, matching rows form one entry showing the most common genes and DNA. This sample holds around 50,000 distinct CDR3 sequences; more than 85% were observed only once. Around 0.43% of the sample is taken by the ten largest. The sample taken for sequencing was CD8+ T cells from PBMCs. All receptors derive from a human donor in good health.

The rearrangement links TRBV4-1 to TRBJ1-1; D call uncertain. From germline, CDR1 is MGHRA and CDR2 YSYEKL. Trimming removed 1 base at V and 4 bases at J, with 10 bases between. This CDR3 region has 14 residues. The chain's CDR3 is CASSQGSLSTEAFF. CDR3 coding DNA: TGCGCCAGCAGCCAAGGATCTCTGAGCACTGAAGCTTTCTTT.

The V call is TRBV7-9, the J call TRBJ2-1; a weak D match, TRBD2 (5 bases). The CDR3 has 15 residues. From germline, CDR1 is SEHNR and CDR2 FQNEAQ (reference sequence). Trimming removed 2 bases at V and 7 bases at J, with 15 bases between. CDR3 amino acids: CASSLNSGPGNEQFF. CDR3 nucleotides: TGTGCCAGCAGCTTAAATTCTGGCCCGGGGAATGAGCAGTTCTTC.

The chain links TRBV29-1 to TRBJ1-2, with D uncertain. CDR1 is SQVTM, CDR2 ANQGSEA, per germline. This CDR3 spans 15 amino acids. V dropped 0 bases and J dropped 1 base, with 12 bases sitting between them. This CDR3 is CSVEDQGGFNYGYTF. The DNA of the CDR3 is TGCAGCGTTGAAGATCAAGGCGGTTTTAACTATGGCTACACCTTC.

This chain links TRBV13 with TRBJ2-1, with 11 bases aligning to TRBD2. The germline V gene encodes CDR1 PRHDT and CDR2 FYEKMQ (reference sequence). The CDR3 totals 17 residues. V was pared by 5 bases and J by 4 bases, with 10 bases of the junction left unmatched. The CDR3 DNA sequence: TGTGCCAGCAGCACCCTACCGGGACTAGCGGTTTACAATGAGCAGTTCTTC. Translation gives CASSTLPGLAVYNEQFF. Full variable domain (outside the CDR3, taken from reference TRBV13 and TRBJ2-1): AAGVIQSPRHLIKEKRETATLKCYPIPRHDTVYWYQQGPGQDPQFLISFYEKMQSDKGSIPDRFSAQQFSDYHSELNMSSLELGDSALYFCASSTLPGLAVYNEQFFGPGTRLTVL.

The chain combines TRBV11-2 with TRBJ1-2, with D unclear. The length of the CDR3 is 14 residues. The V and J ends lost 5 bases and 6 bases respectively, with 16 bases between them. Looked up from germline, CDR1 is SGHAT and CDR2 is FQNNGV. The DNA of the CDR3 is TGTGCCAGCAGCGCGACTCTCGAAAGACATGGCTACACCTTC. It specifies CASSATLERHGYTF.

The V gene is TRBV6-5, the J gene TRBJ1-1, with D possibly being TRBD1 (5 bases). Germline V lookup: CDR1 MNHEY, CDR2 SVGAGI. V was trimmed by 5 bases and J by 3 bases, leaving 16 bases between them. CDR3 length: 15 residues. In DNA form, the CDR3 reads TGTGCCAGCAGTCCCTTGGGGGGGACGGACACTGAAGCTTTCTTT. Residues: CASSPLGGTDTEAFF.

The chain joins TRBV7-9 to TRBJ1-1, with D hard to call. V was cut by 0 bases and J by 6 bases, with 5 bases left in between. The CDR3 sequence is 12 residues long. Germline V gives CDR1 SEHNR, CDR2 FQNEAQ (reference sequence). As DNA, the CDR3 is TGTGCCAGCAGCTTAGCGACCCCTGAAGCTTTCTTT. Amino acid sequence: CASSLATPEAFF.

This sequence joins TRBV15 and TRBJ2-2; D is uncertain. The germline gives CDR1 LNHNV, CDR2 YYDKDF (reference sequence). The CDR3 length is 15 residues. Trimming cost V 6 bases and J 0 bases, with 11 bases left between them. The CDR3 region has the DNA TGTGCCACCAGGACGGGCCACTCGAACACCGGGGAGCTGTTTTTT. Residues: CATRTGHSNTGELFF.

The rearrangement links TRBV20-1 to TRBJ1-1, with 7 bases fitting TRBD1. Trimming at V came to 0 bases and at J to 8 bases, leaving 9 bases not matched to a gene. CDR1 is DFQATT, CDR2 SNEGSKA, per germline (reference sequence). The CDR3 spans 14 residues. Here the CDR3 DNA reads TGCAGTGCTAGAGACCTGGACAGGAGGACGGAAGCTTTCTTT. Translating gives CSARDLDRRTEAFF.

V and J are TRBV19 and TRBJ2-1; D is perhaps TRBD2 (5 bases). CDR3 length: 15 amino acids. V dropped 6 bases and J dropped 0 bases, with 12 bases sitting between them. Per germline, CDR1 LNHDA and CDR2 SQIVND (reference sequence). The CDR3 region is CASSVAYSSYNEQFF. The CDR3 DNA reads TGTGCCAGTAGCGTAGCGTATAGCTCCTACAATGAGCAGTTCTTC. Supplemented by reference TRBV19 and TRBJ2-1, the full variable domain reads DGGITQSPKYLFRKEGQNVTLSCEQNLNHDAMYWYRQDPGQGLRLIYYSQIVNDFQKGDIAEGYSVSREKKESFPLTVTSAQKNPTAFYLCASSVAYSSYNEQFFGPGTRLTVL.

V gene TRBV6-5 combines with J gene TRBJ1-1, with unresolved D. Trimming removed 0 bases from V and 3 bases from J, with 5 bases in between. The CDR3 is 13 residues long. CDR1 is MNHEY and CDR2 is SVGAGI in the germline V gene. This CDR3 is CASSYSVDTEAFF. The DNA for the CDR3 is TGTGCCAGCAGTTACTCGGTGGACACTGAAGCTTTCTTT.

The chain uses TRBV13 and TRBJ2-4; D gene ambiguous. The CDR3 extends over 16 amino acids. Trimming left V 0 bases short and J 1 base short, with 10 bases between. The germline V gene has CDR1 PRHDT and CDR2 FYEKMQ (reference sequence). The CDR3: CASSLGGSGAKNIQYF. The CDR3 nucleotides read TGTGCCAGCAGCTTAGGCGGCTCCGGGGCCAAAAACATTCAGTACTTC.

The chain is built from TRBV12-3 or TRBV12-4 and TRBJ2-1, with D possibly being TRBD2 (5 bases). Trimming left V 3 bases short and J 5 bases short, with 14 bases between. The CDR3 totals 15 residues. CDR3 protein: CASSFPLESNNEQFF. Here the CDR3 DNA reads TGTGCCAGCAGTTTCCCACTAGAATCCAACAATGAGCAGTTCTTC.

This sequence joins TRBV7-9 and TRBJ1-2, with a tentative D call TRBD1 (5 bases). V shed 4 bases and J shed 6 bases, with 12 bases lying between them. The CDR3 is made up of 13 amino acids. Per germline, CDR1 SEHNR and CDR2 FQNEAQ (reference sequence). The CDR3 spells CASSSYDSNGYTF. CDR3 bases: TGTGCCAGCAGCTCGTACGACAGTAATGGCTACACCTTC.

V and J are TRBV7-9 and TRBJ2-7; 11 nucleotides match TRBD2. Trimming removed 5 bases from V and 5 bases from J; junction bases left unmatched: 5. The V gene's germline CDR1 is SEHNR and CDR2 FQNEAQ (reference sequence). The CDR3 consists of 14 residues. CDR3 nucleotides: TGTGCCAGCAGCCCTACTAGCGGGAGACACGAGCAGTACTTC. This encodes CASSPTSGRHEQYF.

V and J are TRBV5-1 and TRBJ2-2, with 8 bases identical to TRBD1. After removal of 5 bases from V and 2 bases from J, the junction contained 8 bases not matched to a gene. The CDR3 consists of 16 residues. The germline CDR1 and CDR2 sequences are SGHRS and YFSETQ. The CDR3 bases are TGCGCCAGCAGTTCCCCAGGGGGCTATAACACCGGGGAGCTGTTTTTT. Translated: CASSSPGGYNTGELFF.

The chain carries TRBV19 and TRBJ2-2; 10 nucleotides line up with TRBD2. The CDR3 totals 17 residues. Germline CDR1 is LNHDA and CDR2 is SQIVND (reference sequence). V shed 5 bases, J shed 6 bases, and the junction held 12 bases outside the gene matches. DNA of the CDR3: TGTGCCAGTAGTTTTCTGGAGCTAGCGGGAGCAGCCGGGGAGCTGTTTTTT. Translated, it gives CASSFLELAGAAGELFF.

This sequence joins TRBV19 and TRBJ1-2; D perhaps matches TRBD1 (5 bases). The CDR3 covers 14 residues. In germline, CDR1 is LNHDA, CDR2 SQIVND (reference sequence). With 5 bases removed from V and 4 bases from J, the gap between germline ends came to 14 bases. The CDR3 nucleotides are TGTGCCAGTAGTCCGGACAACCCATCCTATGGCTACACCTTC. It yields the protein CASSPDNPSYGYTF.

The chain links TRBV29-1 to TRBJ2-7; 9 bases agree with TRBD2. The germline V gene encodes CDR1 SQVTM and CDR2 ANQGSEA. V trimming: 0 bases; J trimming: 0 bases; junction bases outside the gene matches: 6. The CDR3 spans 16 residues. The CDR3 sequence: CSVEDLGTSNSYEQYF. The CDR3 DNA follows: TGCAGCGTTGAAGATCTGGGGACTAGCAACTCCTACGAGCAGTACTTC.

V usage is TRBV13 and J usage is TRBJ2-1, with TRBD2 matching 10 bases. This CDR3 has 17 amino acids. Trimming at V came to 5 bases and at J to 6 bases, leaving 13 bases not matched to a gene. From germline, CDR1 is PRHDT and CDR2 FYEKMQ (reference sequence). In DNA form, the CDR3 reads TGTGCCAGCAGCCCCCAGCGGGAGGGGGGCCAACTCAATGAGCAGTTCTTC. Translating it yields CASSPQREGGQLNEQFF.

The chain has TRBV5-1 and TRBJ1-2; the D is unclear. Germline assignment: CDR1 SGHRS and CDR2 YFSETQ. V gave up 0 bases and J gave up 4 bases, with 10 bases separating them. This CDR3 contains 14 residues. CDR3 coding DNA: TGCGCCAGCAGCTTGGAATCACCTTTCTATGGCTACACCTTC. As protein: CASSLESPFYGYTF. The full variable domain, its missing parts supplied by reference TRBV5-1 and TRBJ1-2, is KAGVTQTPRYLIKTRGQQVTLSCSPISGHRSVSWYQQTPGQGLQFLFEYFSETQRNKGNFPGRFSGRQFSNSRSEMNVSTLELGDSALYLCASSLESPFYGYTFGSGTRLTVV.

This chain links TRBV5-4 with TRBJ2-2, with unresolved D. This CDR3 is built from 14 residues. CDR1 is SGHNT and CDR2 is YYREEE in the germline V gene (reference sequence). V lost 0 bases and J lost 1, with 4 bases in between. CDR3 in amino acids: CASSLVGNTGELFF. CDR3 nucleotide sequence: TGTGCCAGCAGCTTGGTGGGGAACACCGGGGAGCTGTTTTTT.